This T cell receptor beta chain was found in a study of blood T cells in healthy people across ages (dated by TCRdb to between 2015 and 2016). Study-wide context: Template switching captured roughly one uniquely barcoded TCR beta cDNA molecule per two T cells in model experiments. Age-related changes in TCR beta repertoire diversity were measured in the study by deep sequencing normalized with unique cDNA molecular identifiers. Four age groups were formed from the donors: young (average about 16 years), middle-aged (approximately 41), aged (around 62) and long-lived (around 82). Donors of different ages were randomly distributed across sequencing lanes to avoid experimental bias. The study analyzed two additional independent replicas of 1 million unique cDNA reads from the same blood draw for two donors, one aged 18 to 30 and one aged 80 or older. The study at large found these results: Estimates of total diversity from one million sequenced T cells were regarded as lower bounds and underestimates. Because profiling used bulk unsorted PBMCs, naive and antigen-experienced compartments could not be compared conclusively. Compared with the aged group, the long-lived group had more naive CD4+ T cells, fewer expanded clones and increased TCR diversity, a pattern suggesting age selection. Observed TCR beta diversity per million T cells fell roughly linearly with age, and a significant reduction was already apparent by age roughly 40. The CMV infection status of donors was not known, potentially confounding age-related changes in expanded clonotypes. Observed TCR beta diversity correlated strongly with the percentage of naive T cells measured by flow cytometry.

Libraries were prepared through 5' RACE. The reads were generated on an Illumina HiSeq 2500. A second PCR of roughly 6 to 12 cycles was run with a J-beta primer mix and a sample-barcoded 5' primer. A template-switch 5' adaptor carrying 12 random nucleotides introduced a unique molecular identifier onto each TCR beta cDNA molecule. At least 2.5 million CDR3-containing paired-end reads were obtained from each sample. All of the RNA was converted into first-strand cDNA using the Mint cDNA synthesis kit, with a TRBC-specific oligonucleotide serving as the primer. Following uracil-DNA glycosylase treatment, all cDNA underwent a first 18-cycle PCR with the universal primers M1SS and BC2_uni_R. For the original study's pipeline: Normalization of each sample was performed by random selection of 1 million high-quality reads, each carrying a distinct molecular identifier. Reads sharing molecular identifiers were discarded rather than binned into consensus sequences. MiTCR, with a Q25 quality threshold and the strictest error-elimination algorithm, was used for CDR3 identification, clonotype clustering and error correction. A nonparametric unseen species model using Euler transformation provided a lower-bound estimate of total TCR beta diversity. TCRdb cleaned the public reads at Q25 with fastp, built clones with MiXCR and kept in-frame beta chains. Each CDR3 protein gets just one entry, which takes the most common genes and DNA from the rows behind it. What appears here as the V and J calls and clone size reflects TCRdb's work, not the paper's. Present in this sample are 1,500,000 or so distinct CDR3 sequences, approximately 39% of which were seen just once. The top ten hold over 3.5% of the sample.

Including cysteine and phenylalanine, the CDR3 has 15 amino acids. Only CDR3 DNA remains: 45 bases, in frame from the first base. Trimming costs V 3 bases and J 5 bases, and their ends lie 14 bases apart. CDR1 and CDR2, per the germline V gene, are SGHTA and FQGNSA. Donors were about 36 systemically healthy Caucasian individuals from Russia aged roughly 6 to 100 years. Roughly 11 milliliters of peripheral blood were drawn from each donor into EDTA-treated Vacutainer tubes. Ficoll-Paque density-gradient centrifugation was used to isolate PBMCs, with at least 7 million per sample. Trizol reagent was used to extract total RNA from the PBMCs, yielding at least 6 micrograms per sample. For every donor, flow cytometry on a PBMC aliquot measured the percentage of naive CD45RAhigh/CD27high T cells. In regard to this clonotype: It has no known antigen specificity. No much larger clonotype is one base removed from it; base qualities were not supplied.

The clonotype originates from a woman aged 18 to 35 in good health. Here the chain combines TRBV7-2 and TRBJ1-5; the D segment could be TRBD1, given 5 matching bases. Sequenced: blood. The sequenced DNA: TGTGCCAGCAGCTTCTCGGGGACTTTGGATCAGCCCCAGCATTTT. Translation gives CASSFSGTLDQPQHF.